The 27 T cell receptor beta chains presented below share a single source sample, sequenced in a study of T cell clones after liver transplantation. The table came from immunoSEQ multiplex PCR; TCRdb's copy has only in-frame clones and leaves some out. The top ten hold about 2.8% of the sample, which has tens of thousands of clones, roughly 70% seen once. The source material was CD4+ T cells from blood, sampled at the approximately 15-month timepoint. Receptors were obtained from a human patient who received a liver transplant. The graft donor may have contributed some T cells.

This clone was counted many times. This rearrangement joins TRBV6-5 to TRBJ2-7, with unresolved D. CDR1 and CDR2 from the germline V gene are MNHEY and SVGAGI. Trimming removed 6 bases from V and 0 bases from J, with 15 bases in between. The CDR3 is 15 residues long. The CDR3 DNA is TGTGCCAGCAGCAAGAACAGCGACCCCTCCTACGAGCAGTACTTC. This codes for CASSKNSDPSYEQYF.

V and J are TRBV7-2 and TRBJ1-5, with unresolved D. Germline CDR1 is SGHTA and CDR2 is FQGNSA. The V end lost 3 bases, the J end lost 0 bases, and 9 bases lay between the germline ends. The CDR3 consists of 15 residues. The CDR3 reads CASSLGGYSNQPQHF. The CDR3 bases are TGTGCCAGCAGCTTGGGAGGGTATAGCAATCAGCCCCAGCATTTT.

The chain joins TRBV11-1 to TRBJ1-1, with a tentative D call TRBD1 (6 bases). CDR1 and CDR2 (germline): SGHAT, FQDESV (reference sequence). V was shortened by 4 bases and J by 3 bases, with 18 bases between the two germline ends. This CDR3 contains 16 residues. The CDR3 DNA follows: TGTGCCAGCAGCTCAACTATAACACAGGGATACACTGAAGCTTTCTTT. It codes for CASSSTITQGYTEAFF.

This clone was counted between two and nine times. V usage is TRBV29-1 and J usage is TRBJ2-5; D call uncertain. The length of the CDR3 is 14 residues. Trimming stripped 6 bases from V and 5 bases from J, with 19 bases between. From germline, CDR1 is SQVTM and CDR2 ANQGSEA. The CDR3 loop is CSVQAGSRRETQYF. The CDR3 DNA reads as TGCAGCGTGCAAGCCGGTTCTAGGCGCGAGACCCAGTACTTC.

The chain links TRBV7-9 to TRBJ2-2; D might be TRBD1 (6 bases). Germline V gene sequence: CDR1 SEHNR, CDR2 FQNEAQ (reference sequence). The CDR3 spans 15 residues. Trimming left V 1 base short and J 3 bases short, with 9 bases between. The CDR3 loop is CASSLGSGDTGELFF. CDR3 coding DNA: TGTGCCAGCAGCTTAGGTTCAGGGGACACCGGGGAGCTGTTTTTT.

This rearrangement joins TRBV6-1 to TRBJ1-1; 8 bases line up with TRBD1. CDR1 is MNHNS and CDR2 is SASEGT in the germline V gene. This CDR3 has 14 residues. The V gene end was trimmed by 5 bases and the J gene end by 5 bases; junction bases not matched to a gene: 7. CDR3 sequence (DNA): TGTGCCAGCAGTATCGGACAGGGACGGACTGAAGCTTTCTTT. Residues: CASSIGQGRTEAFF.

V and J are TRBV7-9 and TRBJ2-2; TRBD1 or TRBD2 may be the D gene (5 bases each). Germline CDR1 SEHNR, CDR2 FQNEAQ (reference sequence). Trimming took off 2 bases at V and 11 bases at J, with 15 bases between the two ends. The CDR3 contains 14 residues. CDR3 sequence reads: CASSLPLGVHELFF. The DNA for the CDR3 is TGTGCCAGCAGCTTACCCCTGGGGGTCCACGAGCTGTTTTTT.

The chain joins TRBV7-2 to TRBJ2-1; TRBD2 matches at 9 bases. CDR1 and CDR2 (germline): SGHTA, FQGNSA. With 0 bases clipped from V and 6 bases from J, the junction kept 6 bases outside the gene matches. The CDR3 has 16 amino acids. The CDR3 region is CASSLAGAGGFNEQFF. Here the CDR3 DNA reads TGTGCCAGCAGCTTAGCAGGAGCGGGGGGCTTCAATGAGCAGTTCTTC.

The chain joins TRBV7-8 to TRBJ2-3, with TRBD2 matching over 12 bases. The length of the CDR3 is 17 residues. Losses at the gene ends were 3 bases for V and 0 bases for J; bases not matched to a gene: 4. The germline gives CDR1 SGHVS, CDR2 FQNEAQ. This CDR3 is CASSFGLAGTSTDTQYF. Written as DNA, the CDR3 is TGTGCCAGCAGCTTCGGACTAGCGGGGACTAGCACAGATACGCAGTATTTT.

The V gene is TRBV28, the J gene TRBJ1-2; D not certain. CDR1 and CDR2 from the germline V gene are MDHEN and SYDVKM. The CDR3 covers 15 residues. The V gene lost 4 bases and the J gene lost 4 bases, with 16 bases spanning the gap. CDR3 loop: CASSSVEGWGYGYTF. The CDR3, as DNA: TGTGCCAGCAGTTCGGTCGAGGGTTGGGGCTATGGCTACACCTTC.

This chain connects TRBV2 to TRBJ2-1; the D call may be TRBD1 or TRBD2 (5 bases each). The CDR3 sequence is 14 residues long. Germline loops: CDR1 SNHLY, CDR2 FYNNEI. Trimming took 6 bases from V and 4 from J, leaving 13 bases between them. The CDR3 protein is CASRGTRGYNEQFF. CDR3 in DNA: TGTGCCAGCAGGGGAACTAGGGGATACAATGAGCAGTTCTTC.

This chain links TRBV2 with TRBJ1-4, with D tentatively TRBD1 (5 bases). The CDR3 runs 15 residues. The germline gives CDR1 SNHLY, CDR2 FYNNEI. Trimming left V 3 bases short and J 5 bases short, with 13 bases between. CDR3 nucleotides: TGTGCCAGCAGTGACGCCCGACAGTGGAATGAAAAACTGTTTTTT. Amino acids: CASSDARQWNEKLFF.

In DNA form, the CDR3 reads TGTGCCAGCAGTGAGTTAGGGACTGGAGAGACCCAGTACTTC. Its translation is CASSELGTGETQYF. The chain recombines TRBV2 with TRBJ2-5; D might be TRBD2 (6 bases). Trimming pared 3 bases from V and 4 bases from J, leaving 12 bases between. The germline V gene encodes CDR1 SNHLY and CDR2 FYNNEI. This CDR3 comprises 14 residues. The full variable domain, rest sourced from reference TRBV2 and TRBJ2-5, is EPEVTQTPSHQVTQMGQEVILRCVPISNHLYFYWYRQILGQKVEFLVSFYNNEISEKSEIFDDQFSVERPDGSNFTLKIRSTKLEDSAMYFCASSELGTGETQYFGPGTRLLVL.

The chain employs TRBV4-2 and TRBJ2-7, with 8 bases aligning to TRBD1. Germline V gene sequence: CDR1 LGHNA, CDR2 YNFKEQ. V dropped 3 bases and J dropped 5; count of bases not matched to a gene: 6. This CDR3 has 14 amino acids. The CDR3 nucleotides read TGTGCCAGCAGCCACTGGACAGGGCGGGACGAGCAGTACTTC. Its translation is CASSHWTGRDEQYF.

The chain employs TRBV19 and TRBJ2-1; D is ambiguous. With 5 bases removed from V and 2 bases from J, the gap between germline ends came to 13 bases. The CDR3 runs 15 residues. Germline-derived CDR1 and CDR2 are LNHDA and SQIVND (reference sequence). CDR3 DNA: TGTGCCAGTAGTCTAGTCGGAAATACCTACAATGAGCAGTTCTTC. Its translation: CASSLVGNTYNEQFF.

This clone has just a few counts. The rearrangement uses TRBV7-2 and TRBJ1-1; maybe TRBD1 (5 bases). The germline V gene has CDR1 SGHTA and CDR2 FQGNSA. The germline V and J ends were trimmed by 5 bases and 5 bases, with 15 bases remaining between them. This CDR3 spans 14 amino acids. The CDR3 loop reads CASSPGIHRTEAFF. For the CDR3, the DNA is TGTGCCAGCAGCCCAGGGATACATAGGACTGAAGCTTTCTTT. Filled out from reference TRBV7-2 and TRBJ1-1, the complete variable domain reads GAGVSQSPSNKVTEKGKDVELRCDPISGHTALYWYRQSLGQGLEFLIYFQGNSAPDKSGLPSDRFSAERTGGSVSTLTIQRTQQEDSAVYLCASSPGIHRTEAFFGQGTRLTVV.

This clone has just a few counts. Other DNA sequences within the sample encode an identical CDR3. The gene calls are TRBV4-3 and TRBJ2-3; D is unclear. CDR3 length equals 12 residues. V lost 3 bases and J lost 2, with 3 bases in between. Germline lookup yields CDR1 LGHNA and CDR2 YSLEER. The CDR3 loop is CASSQDTDTQYF. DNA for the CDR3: TGCGCCAGCAGCCAGGACACAGATACGCAGTATTTT.

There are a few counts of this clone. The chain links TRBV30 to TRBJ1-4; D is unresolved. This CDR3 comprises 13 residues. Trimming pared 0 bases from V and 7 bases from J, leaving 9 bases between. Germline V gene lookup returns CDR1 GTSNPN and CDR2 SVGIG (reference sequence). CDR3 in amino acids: CAWSVSPAEKLFF. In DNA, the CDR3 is TGTGCCTGGAGTGTTAGTCCGGCTGAAAAACTGTTTTTT. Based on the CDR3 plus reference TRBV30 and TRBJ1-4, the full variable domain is SQTIHQWPATLVQPVGSPLSLECTVEGTSNPNLYWYRQAAGRGLQLLFYSVGIGQISSEVPQNLSASRPQDRQFILSSKKLLLSDSGFYLCAWSVSPAEKLFFGSGTQLSVL.

The DNA for the CDR3 is TGTGCCAGCATCCCGGAGGCGGGAGATTTTCGAGCGAAGTACGTC. It encodes CASIPEAGDFRAKYV. The V call is TRBV5-4, the J call TRBJ2-7; 7 nucleotides align to TRBD2. The CDR3 is made up of 15 amino acids. CDR1 and CDR2 (germline): SGHNT, YYREEE (reference sequence). The trim removed 6 bases at V and 11 bases at J, leaving 20 bases unmatched.

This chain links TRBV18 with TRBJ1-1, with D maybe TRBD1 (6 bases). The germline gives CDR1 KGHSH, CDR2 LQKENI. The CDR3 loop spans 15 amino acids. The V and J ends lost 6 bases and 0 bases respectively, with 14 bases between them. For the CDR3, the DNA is TGTGCCAGCTCGACGCAGGGGCGCATGAACACTGAAGCTTTCTTT. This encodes CASSTQGRMNTEAFF.

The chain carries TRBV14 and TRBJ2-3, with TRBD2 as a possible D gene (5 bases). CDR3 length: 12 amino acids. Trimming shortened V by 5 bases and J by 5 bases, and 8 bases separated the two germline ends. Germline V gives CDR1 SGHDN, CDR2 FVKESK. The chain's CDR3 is CASSWAGDTQYF. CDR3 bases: TGTGCCAGCAGCTGGGCGGGAGATACGCAGTATTTT. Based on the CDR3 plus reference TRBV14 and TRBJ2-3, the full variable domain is EAGVTQFPSHSVIEKGQTVTLRCDPISGHDNLYWYRRVMGKEIKFLLHFVKESKQDESGMPNNRFLAERTGGTYSTLKVQPAELEDSGVYFCASSWAGDTQYFGPGTRLTVL.

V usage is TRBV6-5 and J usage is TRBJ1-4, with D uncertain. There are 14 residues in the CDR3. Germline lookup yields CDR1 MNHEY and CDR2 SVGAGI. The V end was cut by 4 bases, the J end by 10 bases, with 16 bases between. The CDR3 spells CASSFQKEIGKLFF. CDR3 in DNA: TGTGCCAGCAGTTTTCAAAAAGAAATCGGAAAACTGTTTTTT.

CDR3 sequence reads: CAWSVLEGMGYGYTF. For the CDR3, the DNA is TGTGCCTGGAGTGTACTGGAGGGGATGGGCTATGGCTACACCTTC. The chain is built from TRBV30 and TRBJ1-2, with a weak D call TRBD1 (5 bases). Per germline, CDR1 GTSNPN and CDR2 SVGIG (reference sequence). CDR3 length: 15 residues. V dropped 0 bases and J dropped 4 bases, with 15 bases sitting between them.

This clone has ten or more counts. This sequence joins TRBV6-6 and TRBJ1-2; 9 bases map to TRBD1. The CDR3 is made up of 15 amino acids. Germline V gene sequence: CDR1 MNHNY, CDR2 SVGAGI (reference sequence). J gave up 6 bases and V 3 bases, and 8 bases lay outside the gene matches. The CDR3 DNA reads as TGTGCCAGCAGTTATTGGGACAGGGAAGAGGATGGCTACACCTTC. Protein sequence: CASSYWDREEDGYTF.

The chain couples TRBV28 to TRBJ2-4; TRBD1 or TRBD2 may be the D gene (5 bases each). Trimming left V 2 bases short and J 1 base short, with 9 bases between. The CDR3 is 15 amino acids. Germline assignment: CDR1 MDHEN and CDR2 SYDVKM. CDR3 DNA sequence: TGTGCCAGCAGTTTACAGGGAGCGGCCAAAAACATTCAGTACTTC. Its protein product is CASSLQGAAKNIQYF.

CDR3 in amino acids: CASSSPGLLGETQYF. The CDR3 nucleotides read TGCGCCAGCAGCTCCCCTGGGCTTCTAGGGGAGACCCAGTACTTC. This rearrangement joins TRBV5-1 to TRBJ2-5; the D is unclear. There are 15 residues in the CDR3. V gave up 3 bases and J gave up 5 bases, with 17 bases separating them. Germline lookup yields CDR1 SGHRS and CDR2 YFSETQ.

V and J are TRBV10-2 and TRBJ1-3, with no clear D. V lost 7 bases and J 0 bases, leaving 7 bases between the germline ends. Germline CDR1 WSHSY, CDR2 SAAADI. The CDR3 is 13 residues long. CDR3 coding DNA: TGCGCCAGCATGCCGGGCTCTGGAAACACCATATATTTT. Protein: CASMPGSGNTIYF.